The next 22 T cell receptor beta chains were all read from a single sample in a study of post-analysis software for immune sequencing data. Notes on the study in general: Comparison of patients with controls showed 5 or 6 TRBV segments more frequent in patients, TRBV5-6, TRBV5-1 and TRBV20-1 among them.

These receptors have no identified antigens. cDNA libraries of TCR beta carried unique molecular identifiers. TCRdb recomputed calls from the PCR reads with MiXCR, one row per CDR3 protein. The sample includes 400,000 to 500,000 distinct CDR3 sequences, 30% to 45% seen only once; the top ten take about 8%. Material: blood. The receptors stem from a girl aged 2-10 years with multiple sclerosis.

With regard to this clonotype: Given a much more abundant clone one base away, this may be a read error. The genes are TRBV29-1 and TRBJ2-7; D not certain. The last part of the DNA fits TRBJ2-1 better; the J call may be wrong. Per the germline V gene, CDR1 is SQVTM and CDR2 is ANQGSEA. The CDR3 totals 13 residues. CDR3 bases: TGCAGCGTGGGCGTCCCGCACTCCTACGAGCAGTTCTTC. Protein product: CSVGVPHSYEQFF.

The genes are TRBV6-4 and TRBJ2-1, with D hard to call. Trimming removed 8 bases at V and 0 bases at J, with 17 bases between. The CDR3 spans 16 residues. Per germline, CDR1 MRHNA and CDR2 SNTAGT. The CDR3 DNA sequence: TGTGCCAGCCAAGACTCATACAGCCCCTCCTACAATGAGCAGTTCTTC. Translated: CASQDSYSPSYNEQFF.

CDR3 protein: CASNQGTEAFF. The CDR3, as DNA: TGTGCCAGCAACCAGGGGACTGAAGCTTTCTTT. The chain uses TRBV28 and TRBJ1-1; possible D gene TRBD1, 6 bases. CDR3 length: 11 amino acids. Germline V gene lookup returns CDR1 MDHEN and CDR2 SYDVKM. V gave up 7 bases and J gave up 5 bases, with 8 bases separating them.

The table lists this clonotype with a few counts. The chain joins TRBV28 to TRBJ2-7; no firm D call. This CDR3 is 16 amino acids long. The germline V gene has CDR1 MDHEN and CDR2 SYDVKM. Trimming left V 4 bases short and J 0 bases short, with 16 bases between. Here the CDR3 reads CASSWSEAEYSYEQYF. The DNA of the CDR3 is TGTGCCAGCAGTTGGAGTGAAGCAGAATACTCCTACGAGCAGTACTTC.

This clonotype has a handful of counts. The rearrangement uses TRBV20-1 and TRBJ1-2; TRBD1 agrees at 10 bases. CDR1 is DFQATT and CDR2 is SNEGSKA in the germline V gene (reference sequence). The junction had 15 bases not matched to a gene; V was cut back by 0 bases and J by 5 bases. This CDR3 region has 18 residues. In nucleotides, the CDR3 is TGCAGTGCTAGAGACGTTACGGTGAGGGACAGGGGCCTTTATGGCTACACCTTC. Translation: CSARDVTVRDRGLYGYTF.

CDR3 loop: CASSLSLGEYEQYF. CDR3 DNA sequence: TGTGCCAGCAGCTTATCGCTGGGGGAGTACGAGCAGTACTTC. This rearrangement joins TRBV7-9 to TRBJ2-5; either TRBD1 or TRBD2 may supply D (5 bases each). TRBJ2-7 explains the end of the DNA better; the J call may be wrong. The CDR3 runs to 14 residues. The germline V gene encodes CDR1 SEHNR and CDR2 FQNEAQ (reference sequence).

This clonotype was seen only a few times. The chain employs TRBV7-9 and TRBJ2-3; 9 bases match TRBD1. Per the germline V gene, CDR1 is SEHNR and CDR2 is FQNEAQ (reference sequence). This CDR3 is built from 16 residues. Losses at the gene ends were 4 bases for V and 2 bases for J; bases not matched to a gene: 7. As DNA, the CDR3 is TGTGCCAGCAGCTCCAACAGGGGGCGAGTCACAGATACGCAGTATTTT. Its translation: CASSSNRGRVTDTQYF.

CDR3 amino acids: CASSSAGNPDTQYF. The DNA of the CDR3 is TGTGCCAGCAGCTCCGCGGGAAACCCAGATACGCAGTATTTT. V is TRBV12-3 or TRBV12-4 and J is TRBJ2-3, with D possibly matching TRBD2 (6 bases). Deletions cut 6 bases from V and 4 bases from J, with 14 bases between. The length of the CDR3 is 14 residues.

About this clonotype itself: Sequence at one end of the junction differs from germline and may be a read error. The chain links TRBV4-1 to TRBJ2-7, with a possible D match to TRBD1 (6 bases). The CDR3 sequence is 15 residues long. Germline V gene lookup returns CDR1 MGHRA and CDR2 YSYEKL. The CDR3: CAGSQDSGAAYEQYF. For the CDR3, the DNA is TGCGCCGGCAGCCAAGATTCAGGGGCGGCCTACGAGCAGTACTTC.

This clonotype was found a few times. Written as DNA, the CDR3 is TGTGCCAGCAGTATGGTAGGGACCGGGGAGCTGTTTTTT. This translates into CASSMVGTGELFF. The chain employs TRBV6-5 and TRBJ2-2; no reliable D call. Germline CDR1 reads MNHEY; CDR2 reads SVGAGI. The length of the CDR3 is 13 residues. The V end lost 5 bases, the J end lost 5 bases, and 9 bases lay between the germline ends.

In DNA, the CDR3 is TGTGCCAGCAGCACTGCGGGACTAGCGGGTTACGAGCAGTACTTC. It specifies CASSTAGLAGYEQYF. The chain carries TRBV9 and TRBJ2-7; 12 bases line up with TRBD2. Trimming cost V 4 bases and J 4 bases; bases outside gene matches: 6. The CDR3 sequence is 15 residues long. Germline assignment: CDR1 SGDLS and CDR2 YYNGEE.

This clonotype was seen a handful of times. The rearrangement joins TRBV29-1 to TRBJ1-4; tentative D call: TRBD1 (5 bases). The CDR3 is 12 amino acids. Germline CDR1 is SQVTM and CDR2 is ANQGSEA. V lost 5 bases, J lost 5 bases, and 9 bases lay in between. The CDR3 DNA follows: TGCAGCGTTCGACAGCCGAATGAAAAACTGTTTTTT. As protein: CSVRQPNEKLFF.

The rearrangement links TRBV5-1 to TRBJ1-1; 7 bases fit TRBD1. The CDR3 totals 15 residues. The V gene end was trimmed by 0 bases and the J gene end by 5 bases; junction bases not matched to a gene: 7. Germline V gives CDR1 SGHRS, CDR2 YFSETQ. This chain's CDR3 is CASSLEGRGKTEAFF. CDR3 DNA sequence: TGCGCCAGCAGCTTGGAAGGCAGGGGGAAGACTGAAGCTTTCTTT.

This clonotype was observed a few times. The CDR3 DNA sequence: TGTGCCAGCAGCCTTTTTGTGGTAGGGACCCTCTACGAGCAGTACTTC. This translates into CASSLFVVGTLYEQYF. The gene calls are TRBV7-2 and TRBJ2-7; perhaps D is TRBD1 or TRBD2 (5 bases each). The length of the CDR3 is 16 residues. V shed 5 bases and J shed 3 bases, with 20 bases lying between them. CDR1 is SGHTA, CDR2 FQGNSA, per germline.

The rearrangement uses TRBV7-2 and TRBJ2-7; 9 bases are a match to TRBD1. V trimming: 1 base; J trimming: 5 bases; junction bases outside the gene matches: 3. CDR1 SGHTA and CDR2 FQGNSA come from the germline V gene. The length of the CDR3 is 14 residues. The CDR3 spells CASSLDRGRDEQYF. The CDR3 coding sequence is TGTGCCAGCAGCTTAGACAGGGGGCGCGACGAGCAGTACTTC.

This clonotype appeared once. The J gene is TRBJ1-5, the V gene TRBV12-3 or TRBV12-4, with D unclear. The CDR3 consists of 16 residues. Trimming took 4 bases from V and 4 from J, leaving 17 bases between them. The CDR3 DNA sequence: TGTGCCAGCAGTTCCTCCTCGGGGTCAGGAAATCAGCCCCAGCATTTT. Encoded protein: CASSSSSGSGNQPQHF.

V gene TRBV25-1 combines with J gene TRBJ1-1; TRBD1 is a possible D gene (5 bases). V shed 3 bases and J shed 1 base, with 12 bases lying between them. The length of the CDR3 is 15 residues. Germline V gives CDR1 MGHDK, CDR2 SYGVNS. This chain's CDR3 is CASSDRDGKNTEAFF. As DNA, the CDR3 is TGTGCCAGCAGTGACAGGGACGGAAAGAACACTGAAGCTTTCTTT.

The table lists this clonotype with a count of one. CDR3 in DNA: TGCGCCAGCAGCCCCGACTACTATGGCTACACCTTC. This translates into CASSPDYYGYTF. The chain employs TRBV5-1 and TRBJ1-2; D is ambiguous. V dropped 4 bases and J dropped 3 bases, with 7 bases sitting between them. This CDR3 spans 12 amino acids. Germline-derived CDR1 and CDR2 are SGHRS and YFSETQ.

This clonotype occurred a few times. The chain joins TRBV6-2 or TRBV6-3 to TRBJ2-4; D assignment may be TRBD1 or TRBD2 (6 bases each). Matching the DNA end better, TRBJ2-5 makes the J call doubtful. Germline V gene sequence: CDR1 MNHEY, CDR2 SVGEGT. The length of the CDR3 is 17 residues. The chain's CDR3 is CASSYHGYRGAQETQYF. CDR3 DNA: TGTGCCAGCAGTTACCACGGGTATAGGGGGGCGCAAGAGACCCAGTACTTC.

The CDR3 coding sequence is TGTGCCAGCAGTACAACCTACCGTCGGAGGGCCCCACCCTATGGCTACACCTTC. Amino acids: CASSTTYRRRAPPYGYTF. V and J are TRBV27 and TRBJ1-2, with unresolved D. This CDR3 has 18 residues. Trimming removed 5 bases at V and 4 bases at J, with 26 bases between. CDR1 and CDR2 from the germline V gene are MNHEY and SMNVEV (reference sequence).

The J gene is TRBJ2-1, the V gene TRBV20-1, with 11 bases aligning to TRBD2. J gave up 3 bases and V 2 bases, and 6 bases lay outside the gene matches. Per germline, CDR1 DFQATT and CDR2 SNEGSKA (reference sequence). This CDR3 has 16 amino acids. This CDR3 reads CSARLAGGQFYNEQFF. The CDR3 DNA reads as TGCAGTGCTAGACTAGCGGGAGGTCAGTTCTACAATGAGCAGTTCTTC.

The rearrangement uses TRBV29-1 and TRBJ2-1; D perhaps matches TRBD1 (5 bases). Trimming took 0 bases from V and 5 from J, leaving 14 bases between them. Per the germline V gene, CDR1 is SQVTM and CDR2 is ANQGSEA. This CDR3 has 15 amino acids. The CDR3 spells CSVEDQGYTHNEQFF. CDR3 in DNA: TGCAGCGTTGAAGATCAGGGCTATACCCACAATGAGCAGTTCTTC.